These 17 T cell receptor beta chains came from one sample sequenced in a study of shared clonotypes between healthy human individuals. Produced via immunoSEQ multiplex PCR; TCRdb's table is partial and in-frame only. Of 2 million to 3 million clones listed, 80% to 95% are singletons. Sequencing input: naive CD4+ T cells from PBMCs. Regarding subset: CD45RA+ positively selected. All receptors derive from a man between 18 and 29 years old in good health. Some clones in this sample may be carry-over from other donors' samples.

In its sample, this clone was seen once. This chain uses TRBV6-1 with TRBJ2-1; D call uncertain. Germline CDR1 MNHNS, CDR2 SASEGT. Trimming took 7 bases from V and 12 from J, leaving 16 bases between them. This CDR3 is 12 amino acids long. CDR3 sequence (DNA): TGTGCCAGCACATCCGCGCCCATAGCGCAGTTCTTC. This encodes CASTSAPIAQFF.

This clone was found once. CDR3 coding DNA: TGTGCCAGCAGCCGACAGGGGGATAGCAATCAGCCCCAGCATTTT. Protein product: CASSRQGDSNQPQHF. The V gene is TRBV9, the J gene TRBJ1-5, with 9 bases that match TRBD1. This CDR3 comprises 15 residues. V was pared by 4 bases and J by 0 bases, with 2 bases of the junction left unmatched. The V gene's germline CDR1 is SGDLS and CDR2 YYNGEE. Looking up the rest from reference TRBV9 and TRBJ1-5 gives the full variable domain: DSGVTQTPKHLITATGQRVTLRCSPRSGDLSVYWYQQSLDQGLQFLIQYYNGEERAKGNILERFSAQQFPDLHSELNLSSLELGDSALYFCASSRQGDSNQPQHFGDGTRLSIL.

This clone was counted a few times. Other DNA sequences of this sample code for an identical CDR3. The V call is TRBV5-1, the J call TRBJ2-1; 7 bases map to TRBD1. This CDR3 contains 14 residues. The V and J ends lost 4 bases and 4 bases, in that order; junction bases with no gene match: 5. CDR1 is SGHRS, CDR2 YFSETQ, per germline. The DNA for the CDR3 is TGCGCCAGCAGCCCCGGGACAGCTTACAATGAGCAGTTCTTC. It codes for CASSPGTAYNEQFF.

As DNA, the CDR3 is TGTGCCAGCAGTGCCGGGGTGAAGAACACTGAAGCTTTCTTT. Its translation is CASSAGVKNTEAFF. V and J are TRBV6-6 and TRBJ1-1; no definite D call. Germline values: CDR1 MNHNY, CDR2 SVGAGI (reference sequence). Trimming left V 5 bases short and J 1 base short, with 11 bases between. The CDR3 runs to 14 residues.

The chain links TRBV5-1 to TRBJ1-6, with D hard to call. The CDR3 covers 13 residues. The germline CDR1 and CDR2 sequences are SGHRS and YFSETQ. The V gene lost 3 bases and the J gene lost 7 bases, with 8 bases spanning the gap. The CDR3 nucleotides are TGCGCCAGCAGCTCCCCGGGGAATTCACCCCTCCACTTT. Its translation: CASSSPGNSPLHF.

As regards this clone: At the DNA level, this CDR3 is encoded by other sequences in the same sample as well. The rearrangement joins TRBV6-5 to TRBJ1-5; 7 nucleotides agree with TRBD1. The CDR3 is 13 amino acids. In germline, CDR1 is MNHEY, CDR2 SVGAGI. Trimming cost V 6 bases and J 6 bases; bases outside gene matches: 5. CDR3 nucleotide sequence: TGTGCCAGCAGCTCAGGGGGTCGTCAGCCCCAGCATTTT. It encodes CASSSGGRQPQHF.

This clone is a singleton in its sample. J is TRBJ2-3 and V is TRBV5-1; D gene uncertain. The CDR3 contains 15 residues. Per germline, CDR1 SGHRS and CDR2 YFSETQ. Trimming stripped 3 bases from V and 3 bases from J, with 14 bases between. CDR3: CASSWADPSTDTQYF. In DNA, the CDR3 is TGCGCCAGCAGCTGGGCCGATCCCTCGACAGATACGCAGTATTTT. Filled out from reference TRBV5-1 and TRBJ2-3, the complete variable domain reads KAGVTQTPRYLIKTRGQQVTLSCSPISGHRSVSWYQQTPGQGLQFLFEYFSETQRNKGNFPGRFSGRQFSNSRSEMNVSTLELGDSALYLCASSWADPSTDTQYFGPGTRLTVL.

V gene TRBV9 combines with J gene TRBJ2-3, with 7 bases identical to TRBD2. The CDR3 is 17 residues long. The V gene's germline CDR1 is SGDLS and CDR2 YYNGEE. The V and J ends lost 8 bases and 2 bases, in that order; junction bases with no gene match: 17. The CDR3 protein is CASGSRVVGGNTDTQYF. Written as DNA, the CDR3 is TGTGCCAGTGGAAGTAGGGTGGTGGGAGGGAACACAGATACGCAGTATTTT.

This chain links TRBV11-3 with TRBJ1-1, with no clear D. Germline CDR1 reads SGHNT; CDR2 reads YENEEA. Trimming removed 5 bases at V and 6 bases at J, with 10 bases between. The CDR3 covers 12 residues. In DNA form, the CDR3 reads TGTGCCAGCAGCAAAGGGTTGGCTGAAGCTTTCTTT. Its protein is CASSKGLAEAFF.

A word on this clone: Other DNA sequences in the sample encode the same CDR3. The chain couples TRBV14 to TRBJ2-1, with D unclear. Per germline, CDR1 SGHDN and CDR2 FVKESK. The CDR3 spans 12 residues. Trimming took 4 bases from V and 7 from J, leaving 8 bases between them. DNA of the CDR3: TGTGCCAGCAGCCCTCAAAGGAATGAGCAGTTCTTC. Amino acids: CASSPQRNEQFF.

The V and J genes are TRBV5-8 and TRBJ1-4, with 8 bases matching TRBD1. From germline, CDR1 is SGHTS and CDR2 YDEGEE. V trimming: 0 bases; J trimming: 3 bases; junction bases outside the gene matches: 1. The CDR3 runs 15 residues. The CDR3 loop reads CASSLATGANEKLFF. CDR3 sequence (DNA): TGTGCCAGCAGCTTGGCGACAGGGGCTAATGAAAAACTGTTTTTT.

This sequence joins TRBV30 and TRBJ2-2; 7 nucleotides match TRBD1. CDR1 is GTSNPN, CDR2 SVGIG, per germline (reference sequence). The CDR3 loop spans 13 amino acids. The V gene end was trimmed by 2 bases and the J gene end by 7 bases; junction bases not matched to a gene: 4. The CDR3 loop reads CAWSSRQGGELFF. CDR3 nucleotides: TGTGCCTGGAGTTCCCGACAGGGCGGGGAGCTGTTTTTT. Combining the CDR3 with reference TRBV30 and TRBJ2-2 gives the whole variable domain SQTIHQWPATLVQPVGSPLSLECTVEGTSNPNLYWYRQAAGRGLQLLFYSVGIGQISSEVPQNLSASRPQDRQFILSSKKLLLSDSGFYLCAWSSRQGGELFFGEGSRLTVL.

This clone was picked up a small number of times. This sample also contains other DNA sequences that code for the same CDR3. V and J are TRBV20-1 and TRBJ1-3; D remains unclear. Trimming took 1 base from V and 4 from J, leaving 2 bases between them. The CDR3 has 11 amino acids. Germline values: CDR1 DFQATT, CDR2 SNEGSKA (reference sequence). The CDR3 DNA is TGCAGTGCTAGAGCCGGAAACACCATATATTTT. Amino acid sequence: CSARAGNTIYF.

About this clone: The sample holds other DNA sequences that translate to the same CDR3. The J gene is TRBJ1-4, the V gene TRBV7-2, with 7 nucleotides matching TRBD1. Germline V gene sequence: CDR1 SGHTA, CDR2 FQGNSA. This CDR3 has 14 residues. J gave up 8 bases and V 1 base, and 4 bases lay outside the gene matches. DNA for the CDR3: TGTGCCAGCAGCTTAGGACAGGGAAGAGAAAAACTGTTTTTT. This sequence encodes CASSLGQGREKLFF.

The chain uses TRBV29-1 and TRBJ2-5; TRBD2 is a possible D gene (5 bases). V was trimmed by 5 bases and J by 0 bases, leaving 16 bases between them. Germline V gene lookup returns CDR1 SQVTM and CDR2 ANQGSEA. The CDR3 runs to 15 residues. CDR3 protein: CSVYGRDGYQETQYF. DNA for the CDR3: TGCAGCGTTTATGGCCGGGATGGGTACCAAGAGACCCAGTACTTC.

The CDR3 is CAISDPGQGEEKLFF. DNA for the CDR3: TGTGCCATCAGCGACCCGGGACAGGGAGAAGAAAAACTGTTTTTT. The chain has TRBV10-3 and TRBJ1-4; 9 positions match TRBD1. Trimming removed 6 bases from V and 8 bases from J; junction bases left unmatched: 10. Looked up from germline, CDR1 is ENHRY and CDR2 is SYGVKD. This CDR3 has 15 residues.

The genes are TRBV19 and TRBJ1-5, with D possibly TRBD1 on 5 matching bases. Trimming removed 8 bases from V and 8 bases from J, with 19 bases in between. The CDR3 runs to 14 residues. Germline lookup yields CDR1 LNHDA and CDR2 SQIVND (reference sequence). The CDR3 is CASSRWGDPKPQHF. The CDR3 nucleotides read TGTGCCAGTTCAAGATGGGGGGATCCGAAGCCCCAGCATTTT.